In this sample, the clone carrying this TCR beta chain turned up a few times. The data are from a study of identical twins. The CDR3 extends over 14 amino acids. Germline V gene lookup returns CDR1 MDHEN and CDR2 SYDVKM. The ends were cut back, 4 bases at V and 5 bases at J, with 14 bases in the middle. In TCRdb, the 5' RACE reads were re-called with MiXCR into one record per CDR3 protein. The data hold under 1 million distinct CDR3 sequences, with about 12% observed a single time. The same data also contributed to another study, on yellow fever vaccine responses in identical twins.

Sequenced sample: PBMCs. This sequence joins TRBV28 and TRBJ2-5; D is possibly TRBD1 (5 bases). The TCR originated in a woman in her late teens or twenties in good health. The CDR3 here is CASSWLRGSETQYF. In nucleotides, the CDR3 is TGTGCCAGCAGTTGGTTAAGGGGCAGTGAGACCCAGTACTTC. The complete variable domain, with remaining parts taken from reference TRBV28 and TRBJ2-5, reads DVKVTQSSRYLVKRTGEKVFLECVQDMDHENMFWYRQDPGLGLRLIYFSYDVKMKEKGDIPEGYSVSREKKERFSLILESASTNQTSMYLCASSWLRGSETQYFGPGTRLLVL.